Listed below are T cell receptor beta chains from one sample, sequenced in a study of shared T cell receptors in the human thymus. Clones were read by immunoSEQ multiplex PCR, and TCRdb kept only the in-frame ones, dropping some. The table lists around 340,000 clones, 85% to 95% of them singletons, with around 0.018% in the top ten. The sequenced sample consisted of thymocytes. The receptors derive from a human donor. The CDR3 runs from the conserved cysteine through the conserved F or W. The D gene is left open where the match is weak. The size of a clone is reported for some rows only, either as once, few or many, or as a class for expanded clones.

j_gene: TRBJ2-2
d_gene: TRBD2
v_gene: TRBV4-1
abundance: once
CDR3aa: CASSQVEPRLAGLNTGELFF
CDR3nt: TGCGCCAGCAGCCAAGTGGAACCGAGACTAGCGGGGCTGAACACCGGGGAGCTGTTTTTT

j_gene: TRBJ1-4
d_gene: .
v_gene: TRBV20-1
abundance: .
CDR3aa: CSASKSEKLFF
CDR3nt: TGCAGTGCCTCGAAATCCGAAAAACTGTTTTTT

j_gene: TRBJ2-4
d_gene: .
v_gene: TRBV5-4
abundance: .
CDR3aa: CASSQDLSPGKNIQYF
CDR3nt: TGTGCCAGCAGTCAGGACCTATCCCCGGGCAAAAACATTCAGTACTTC

j_gene: TRBJ1-2
d_gene: TRBD1
v_gene: TRBV7-9
abundance: .
CDR3aa: CASRTPGQSYGYTF
CDR3nt: TGTGCCAGCAGGACCCCGGGACAGTCCTATGGCTACACCTTC

j_gene: TRBJ2-1
d_gene: .
v_gene: TRBV20-1
abundance: .
CDR3aa: CSARWGNEQFF
CDR3nt: TGCAGTGCTAGGTGGGGCAATGAGCAGTTCTTC

j_gene: TRBJ1-2
d_gene: .
v_gene: TRBV2
abundance: .
CDR3aa: CARGLGGYGYTF
CDR3nt: TGTGCCAGGGGGCTGGGGGGTTATGGCTACACCTTC

j_gene: TRBJ1-1
d_gene: TRBD1
v_gene: TRBV5-6
abundance: .
CDR3aa: CASSSYHRGRKTEAFF
CDR3nt: TGTGCCAGCAGCTCTTATCACAGGGGGAGGAAAACTGAAGCTTTCTTT

j_gene: TRBJ2-7
d_gene: .
v_gene: TRBV19
abundance: once
CDR3aa: CASSMKKWARSVSPPYEQYF
CDR3nt: TGTGCCAGTAGTATGAAGAAATGGGCTAGGAGTGTCTCCCCCCCCTACGAGCAGTACTTC

j_gene: TRBJ1-1
d_gene: .
v_gene: TRBV4-1
abundance: .
CDR3aa: CASSQGRKGTEAFF
CDR3nt: TGCGCCAGCAGCCAAGGCAGAAAGGGCACTGAAGCTTTCTTT

j_gene: TRBJ1-1
d_gene: TRBD1
v_gene: TRBV5-4
abundance: .
CDR3aa: CASSFRTGVNTEAFF
CDR3nt: TGTGCCAGCAGCTTCAGGACAGGGGTGAACACTGAAGCTTTCTTT

j_gene: TRBJ2-7
d_gene: TRBD1
v_gene: TRBV13
abundance: .
CDR3aa: CASSLSMAGQGSEQYF
CDR3nt: TGTGCCAGCAGCTTATCGATGGCGGGACAGGGGTCCGAGCAGTACTTC

j_gene: TRBJ2-1
d_gene: TRBD2
v_gene: TRBV7-9
abundance: .
CDR3aa: CASSFGGSHNEQFF
CDR3nt: TGTGCCAGCAGCTTTGGCGGGAGTCACAATGAGCAGTTCTTC

j_gene: TRBJ2-2
d_gene: .
v_gene: TRBV11-3
abundance: .
CDR3aa: CASSLEGPGAAGNTGELFF
CDR3nt: TGTGCCAGCAGCTTAGAGGGGCCGGGGGCGGCAGGGAACACCGGGGAGCTGTTTTTT

j_gene: TRBJ1-6
d_gene: .
v_gene: TRBV15
abundance: .
CDR3aa: CATSRVISSYNSPLHF
CDR3nt: TGTGCCACCAGCAGAGTGATTAGCTCCTATAATTCACCCCTCCACTTT

j_gene: TRBJ2-7
d_gene: .
v_gene: TRBV19
abundance: .
CDR3aa: CASRPTGVYEQYF
CDR3nt: TGTGCCAGTAGGCCCACGGGCGTCTACGAGCAGTACTTC

j_gene: TRBJ1-2
d_gene: .
v_gene: TRBV19
abundance: .
CDR3aa: CASTDCGGLSGYTF
CDR3nt: TGTGCCAGTACCGATTGTGGGGGGCTGAGCGGCTACACCTTC

j_gene: TRBJ1-2
d_gene: .
v_gene: TRBV28
abundance: .
CDR3aa: CASSSPSKGYTF
CDR3nt: TGTGCCAGCAGTTCCCCCTCCAAGGGCTACACCTTC

j_gene: TRBJ2-3
d_gene: .
v_gene: TRBV14
abundance: once
CDR3aa: CASSRELPSGTDTQYF
CDR3nt: TGTGCCAGCAGCCGAGAGTTGCCTAGCGGCACAGATACGCAGTATTTT

j_gene: TRBJ2-7
d_gene: TRBD2
v_gene: TRBV30
abundance: .
CDR3aa: CAWSVLAGGYEQYF
CDR3nt: TGTGCCTGGAGTGTATTAGCGGGAGGGTACGAGCAGTACTTC

j_gene: TRBJ2-7
d_gene: TRBD2
v_gene: TRBV10-3
abundance: .
CDR3aa: CAISGGGLAGSPSHEQYF
CDR3nt: TGTGCCATCAGTGGAGGGGGACTAGCGGGATCTCCGTCCCACGAGCAGTACTTC

j_gene: TRBJ2-1
d_gene: TRBD1
v_gene: TRBV2
abundance: .
CDR3aa: CARGDRGSYNEQFF
CDR3nt: TGTGCCAGGGGGGACAGGGGCTCCTACAATGAGCAGTTCTTC

j_gene: TRBJ2-6
d_gene: TRBD1
v_gene: TRBV12-5
abundance: .
CDR3aa: CASGLDLDRFGSGANVLTF
CDR3nt: TGTGCTAGTGGTTTGGACCTGGACAGGTTCGGCTCTGGGGCCAACGTCCTGACTTTC